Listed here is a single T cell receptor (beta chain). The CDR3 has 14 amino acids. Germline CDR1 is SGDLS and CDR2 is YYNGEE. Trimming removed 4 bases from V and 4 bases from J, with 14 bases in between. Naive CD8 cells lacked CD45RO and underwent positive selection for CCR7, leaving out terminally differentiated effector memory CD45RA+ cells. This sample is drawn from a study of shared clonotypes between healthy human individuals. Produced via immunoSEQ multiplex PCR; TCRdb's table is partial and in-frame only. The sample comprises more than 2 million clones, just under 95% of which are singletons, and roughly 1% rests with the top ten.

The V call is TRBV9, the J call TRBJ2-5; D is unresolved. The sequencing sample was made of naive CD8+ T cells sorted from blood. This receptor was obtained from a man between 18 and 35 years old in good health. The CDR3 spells CASSPVGVSETQYF. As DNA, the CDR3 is TGTGCCAGCAGCCCAGTTGGAGTATCAGAGACCCAGTACTTC.